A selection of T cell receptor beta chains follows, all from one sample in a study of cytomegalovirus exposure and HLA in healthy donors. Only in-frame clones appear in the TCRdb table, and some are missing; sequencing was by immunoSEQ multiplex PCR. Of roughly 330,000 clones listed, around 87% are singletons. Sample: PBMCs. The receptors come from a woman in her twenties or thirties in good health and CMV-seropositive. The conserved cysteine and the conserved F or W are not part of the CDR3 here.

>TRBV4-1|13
ASSQEPRLAQEQY
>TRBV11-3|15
ASSLGQSGGAVETQY
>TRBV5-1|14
ASSPGTARSSYEQY
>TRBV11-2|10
ASSRVNTEAF
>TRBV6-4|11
ASSDSGEYEQF
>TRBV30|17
AWSVWLGLAGVYTGELF
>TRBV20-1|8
SARGYGYT
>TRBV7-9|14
ASSSTATLSYNEQF
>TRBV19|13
ASSIGDRDNSPLH
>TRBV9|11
ASSVVTDNEQF
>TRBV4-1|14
ASSQFFRVSNQPQH
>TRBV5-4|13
ASSGPGQGSTEAF
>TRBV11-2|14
ASSLASTRGSTEAF
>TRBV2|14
ASSETRGGGTDTQY
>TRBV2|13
ASSDLARPGDTQY
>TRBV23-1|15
ASCTGVTDPLPYEQY
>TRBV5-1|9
ASTDNYEQY
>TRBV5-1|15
ASSLVQGAHNNSPLH
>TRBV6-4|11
ASSASGTSGKY
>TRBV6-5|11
ASQGVNSYEQY
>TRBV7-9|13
ASSFSRGLRETQY
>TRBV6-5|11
ASSYRANTEAF
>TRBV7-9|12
ASSPQMGEDEQY
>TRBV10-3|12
AISEGGTSYEQY
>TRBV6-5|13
ASSPYISSNQPQH
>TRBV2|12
ASKVAVSSYEQY
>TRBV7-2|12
ASSLGQASYEQY
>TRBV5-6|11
ASSSRGFETQY
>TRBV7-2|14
ASSLVGGSLTGELF
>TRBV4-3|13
ASSQELGGVREQY
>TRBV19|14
ASTPYLTGSVTEAF
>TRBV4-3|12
ASSQDPVTYEQY
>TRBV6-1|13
ASSGRERGTDTQY
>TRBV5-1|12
ASSSRGVNTEAF
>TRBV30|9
AWSESLEAF
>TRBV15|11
ATSSSRTGGKF
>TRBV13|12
ASSLGGHTGELF
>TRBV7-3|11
ASSSIGGDEQF
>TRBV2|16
ASPLVSGGGSFTDTQY
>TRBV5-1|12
ASSLEGGGYEQY
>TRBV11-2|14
ASSRLAGGPTGELF
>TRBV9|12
ASSVYPGNTEAF
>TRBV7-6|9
ASSLADEQY
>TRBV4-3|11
ASSQDASYEQY
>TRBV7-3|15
ASSPQPGTQARSGYT
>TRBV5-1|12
ASSPTEMNTEAF
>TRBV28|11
ASSSWGGPGYT
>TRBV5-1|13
ASSLEGSNNQPQH
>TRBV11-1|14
ASSPRGTFSTYEQY
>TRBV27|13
ASSLFPRQSYEQY
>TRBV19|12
ASTSDRGPVGYT